This T cell receptor (beta chain) was recovered during a study of blood T cell repertoires in COVID-19. Background on the study: Researchers got acute and convalescent COVID-19 samples from the United States, Italy and Spain.

V was clipped by 3 bases and J by 2 bases; unmatched bases: 4. The CDR3 consists of 15 residues. From germline, CDR1 is KGHSH and CDR2 LQKENI. In the original processing: Estimated nucleated cell counts came from reference gene primer amplification. The repertoire was sequenced with immunoSEQ multiplex PCR; TCRdb's copy has only in-frame clones and lacks some. V, J and clone size derive from that table, while D and trimming were established from the DNA sequence. The sample yields some 200,000 clones, almost 80% seen once. The V call is TRBV18, the J call TRBJ2-3; 8 bases agree with TRBD1. The sample was PBMCs or T cells enriched from blood (not recorded which). This receptor was taken from a woman aged 45 to 65 who had recovered from COVID-19. The CDR3 sequence: CASSPPGQATDTQYF. The CDR3 DNA reads as TGTGCCAGCTCACCGCCGGGACAGGCCACAGATACGCAGTATTTT.